This T cell receptor (beta chain) came from a study of blood T cell repertoires in COVID-19. In the study overall: The study drew acute and convalescent COVID-19 samples from the United States, Italy and Spain. PBMCs, B-cell-depleted T cells, or T cells were the source of the cDNA or gDNA that made up the material.

Source study methods: Scientists estimated how many nucleated cells there were by amplifying reference gene primers. Some clones are missing from TCRdb's copy, which holds only in-frame ones; the method was immunoSEQ multiplex PCR. Clone size and V and J calls were adopted from that table, with D and trimming inferred from the DNA. Of approximately 140,000 clones in the sample, more than 80% were seen once. This clonotype was sampled from a man between 65 and 85 years old with acute or convalescent COVID-19. Sequencing was done on a sample of peripheral blood.

CDR3 nucleotide sequence: TGTGCCAGCAGCCCAGACACTGAAAAACTGTTTTTT. Protein: CASSPDTEKLFF. This chain connects TRBV7-9 to TRBJ1-4; D unclear. From germline, CDR1 is SEHNR and CDR2 FQNEAQ (reference sequence). The CDR3 sequence is 12 residues long. V was shortened by 5 bases and J by 7 bases, with 8 bases between the two germline ends.